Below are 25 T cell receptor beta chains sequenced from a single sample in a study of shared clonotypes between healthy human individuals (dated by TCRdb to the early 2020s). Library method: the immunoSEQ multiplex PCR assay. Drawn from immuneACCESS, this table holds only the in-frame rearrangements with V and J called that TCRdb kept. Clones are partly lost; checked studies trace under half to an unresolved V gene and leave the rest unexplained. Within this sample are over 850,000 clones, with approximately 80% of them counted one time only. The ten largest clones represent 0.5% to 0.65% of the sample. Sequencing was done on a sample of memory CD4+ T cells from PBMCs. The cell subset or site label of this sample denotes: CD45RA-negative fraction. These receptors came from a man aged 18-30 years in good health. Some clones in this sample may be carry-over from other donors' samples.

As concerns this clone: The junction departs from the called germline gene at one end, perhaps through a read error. CDR3 DNA: TGTGCCAGCAGCTTGTTATTAGGTAGCTTTGGGACCGAAGTCTTC. It specifies CASSLLLGSFGTEVF. The chain employs TRBV5-4 and TRBJ2-1; D possibly matches TRBD1 or TRBD2 (5 bases each). Germline loops: CDR1 SGHNT, CDR2 YYREEE (reference sequence). The CDR3 extends over 15 amino acids.

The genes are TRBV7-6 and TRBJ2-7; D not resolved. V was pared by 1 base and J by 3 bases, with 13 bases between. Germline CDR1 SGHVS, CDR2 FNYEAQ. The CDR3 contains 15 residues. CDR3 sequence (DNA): TGTGCCAGCAGCTTAGATGACGGATTCAGCTACGAGCAGTACTTC. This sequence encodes CASSLDDGFSYEQYF.

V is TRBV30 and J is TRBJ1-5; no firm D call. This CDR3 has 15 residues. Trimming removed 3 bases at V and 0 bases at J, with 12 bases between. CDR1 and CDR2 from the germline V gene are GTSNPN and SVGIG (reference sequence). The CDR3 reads CAWRFPGGSNQPQHF. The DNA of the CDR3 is TGTGCCTGGAGATTTCCAGGAGGTAGCAATCAGCCCCAGCATTTT.

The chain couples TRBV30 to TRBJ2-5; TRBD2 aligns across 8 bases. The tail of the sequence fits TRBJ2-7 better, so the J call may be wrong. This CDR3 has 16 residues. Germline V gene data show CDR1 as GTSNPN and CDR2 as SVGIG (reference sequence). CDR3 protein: CAWTPPRLAITYEQYF. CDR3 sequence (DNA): TGTGCCTGGACCCCCCCCCGACTAGCGATCACCTACGAGCAGTACTTC.

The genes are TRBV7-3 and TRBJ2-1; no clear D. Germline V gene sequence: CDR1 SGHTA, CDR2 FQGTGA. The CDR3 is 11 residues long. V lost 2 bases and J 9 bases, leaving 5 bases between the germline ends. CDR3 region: CASSLDGEQFF. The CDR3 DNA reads TGTGCCAGCAGCTTAGACGGTGAGCAGTTCTTC.

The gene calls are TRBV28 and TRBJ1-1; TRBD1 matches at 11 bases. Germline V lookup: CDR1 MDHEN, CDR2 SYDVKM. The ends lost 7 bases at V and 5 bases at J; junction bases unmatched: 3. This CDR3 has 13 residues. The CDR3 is CASTGTGGTEAFF. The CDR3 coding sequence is TGTGCCAGCACCGGGACAGGGGGGACTGAAGCTTTCTTT.

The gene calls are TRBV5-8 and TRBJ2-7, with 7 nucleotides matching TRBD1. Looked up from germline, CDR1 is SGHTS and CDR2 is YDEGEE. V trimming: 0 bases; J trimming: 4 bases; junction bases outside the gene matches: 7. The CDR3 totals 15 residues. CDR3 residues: CASSLASGTAYEQYF. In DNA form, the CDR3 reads TGTGCCAGCAGCTTGGCTTCCGGGACAGCGTACGAGCAGTACTTC.

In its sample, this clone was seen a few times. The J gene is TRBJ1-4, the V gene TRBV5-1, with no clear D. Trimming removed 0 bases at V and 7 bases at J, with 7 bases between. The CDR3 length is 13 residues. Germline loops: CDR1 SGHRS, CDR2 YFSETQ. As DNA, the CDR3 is TGCGCCAGCAGCTTGGTCACGGGTGAAAAACTGTTTTTT. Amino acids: CASSLVTGEKLFF.

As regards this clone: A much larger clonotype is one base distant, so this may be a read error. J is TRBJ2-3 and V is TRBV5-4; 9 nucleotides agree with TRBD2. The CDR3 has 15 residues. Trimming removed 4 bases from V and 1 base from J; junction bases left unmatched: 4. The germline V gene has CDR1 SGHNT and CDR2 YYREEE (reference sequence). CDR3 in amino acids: CASSPWTSGTDTQYF. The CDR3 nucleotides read TGTGCCAGCAGCCCATGGACTAGCGGCACAGATACGCAGTATTTT.

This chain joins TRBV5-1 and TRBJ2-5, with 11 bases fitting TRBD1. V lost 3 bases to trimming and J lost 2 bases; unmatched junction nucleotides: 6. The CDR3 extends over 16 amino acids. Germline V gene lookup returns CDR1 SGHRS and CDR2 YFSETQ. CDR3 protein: CASSWDRDRGQETQYF. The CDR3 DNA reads TGCGCCAGCAGCTGGGACCGGGACAGGGGGCAAGAGACCCAGTACTTC.

CDR3 residues: CASSGRQGAFSGNTIYF. Here the CDR3 DNA reads TGTGCCAGCAGTGGCCGACAGGGGGCTTTTTCTGGAAACACCATATATTTT. The chain joins TRBV28 to TRBJ1-3, with 10 bases that match TRBD1. J was trimmed by 1 base and V by 5 bases; bases with no gene match: 8. The CDR3 sequence is 17 residues long. Germline-derived CDR1 and CDR2 are MDHEN and SYDVKM.

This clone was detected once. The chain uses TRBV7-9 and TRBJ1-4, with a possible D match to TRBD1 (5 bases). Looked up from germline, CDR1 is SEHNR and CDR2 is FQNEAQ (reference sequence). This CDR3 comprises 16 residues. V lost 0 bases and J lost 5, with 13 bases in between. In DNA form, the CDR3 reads TGTGCCAGCAGCTTAGCGGGCAGGGCCGGGAATGAAAAACTGTTTTTT. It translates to CASSLAGRAGNEKLFF.

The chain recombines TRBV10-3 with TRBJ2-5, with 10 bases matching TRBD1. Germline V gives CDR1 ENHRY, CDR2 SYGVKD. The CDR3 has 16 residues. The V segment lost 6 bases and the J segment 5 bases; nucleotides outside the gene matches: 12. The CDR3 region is CAIRIVRDRGWETQYF. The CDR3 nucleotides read TGTGCCATCAGAATTGTCCGGGACAGGGGCTGGGAGACCCAGTACTTC.

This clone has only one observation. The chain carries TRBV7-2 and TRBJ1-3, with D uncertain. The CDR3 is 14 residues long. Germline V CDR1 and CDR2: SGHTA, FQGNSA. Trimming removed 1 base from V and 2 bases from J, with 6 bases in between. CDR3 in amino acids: CASSLGVTGNTIYF. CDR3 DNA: TGTGCCAGCAGCTTAGGAGTAACTGGAAACACCATATATTTT.

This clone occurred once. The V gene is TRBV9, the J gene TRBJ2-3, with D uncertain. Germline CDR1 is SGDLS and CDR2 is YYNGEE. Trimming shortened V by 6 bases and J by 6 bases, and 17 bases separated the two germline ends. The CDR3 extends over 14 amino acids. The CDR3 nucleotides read TGTGCCAGCACCGGATTAGGTTTAGGGGATACGCAGTATTTT. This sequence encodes CASTGLGLGDTQYF.

This CDR3 is CASSDPNRDSLSNTEAFF. The CDR3 DNA follows: TGTGCCAGCAGTGACCCGAATAGGGACAGCTTATCGAACACTGAAGCTTTCTTT. The chain combines TRBV6-4 with TRBJ1-1; 7 bases agree with TRBD1. The J segment lost 1 base and the V segment lost 2 bases, leaving 13 bases of the junction unmatched. This CDR3 has 18 residues. Germline CDR1 reads MRHNA; CDR2 reads SNTAGT.

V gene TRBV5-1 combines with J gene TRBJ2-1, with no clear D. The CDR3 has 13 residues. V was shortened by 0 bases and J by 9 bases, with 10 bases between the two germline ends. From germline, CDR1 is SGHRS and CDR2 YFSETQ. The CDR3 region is CASSLGLKSEQFF. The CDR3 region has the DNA TGCGCCAGCAGCTTGGGACTTAAAAGTGAGCAGTTCTTC.

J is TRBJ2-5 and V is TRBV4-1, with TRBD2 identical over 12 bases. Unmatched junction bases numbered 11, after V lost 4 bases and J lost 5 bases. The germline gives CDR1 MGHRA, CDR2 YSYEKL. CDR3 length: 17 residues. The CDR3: CASSRTGTSGFGETQYF. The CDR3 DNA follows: TGCGCCAGCAGCCGAACCGGGACTAGCGGGTTTGGTGAGACCCAGTACTTC.

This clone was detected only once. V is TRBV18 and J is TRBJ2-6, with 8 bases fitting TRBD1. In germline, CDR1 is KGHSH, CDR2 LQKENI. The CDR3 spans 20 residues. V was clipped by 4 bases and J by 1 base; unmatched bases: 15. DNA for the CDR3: TGTGCCAGCTCACGCACCCCGAGTCAGGGGGCGACGTCTGGGGCCAACGTCCTGACTTTC. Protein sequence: CASSRTPSQGATSGANVLTF.

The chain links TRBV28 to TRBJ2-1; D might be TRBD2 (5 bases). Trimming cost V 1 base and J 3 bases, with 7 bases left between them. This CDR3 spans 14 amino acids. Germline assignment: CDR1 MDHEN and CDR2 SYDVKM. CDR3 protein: CASSLFGNYNEQFF. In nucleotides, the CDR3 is TGTGCCAGCAGTTTATTCGGGAACTACAATGAGCAGTTCTTC.

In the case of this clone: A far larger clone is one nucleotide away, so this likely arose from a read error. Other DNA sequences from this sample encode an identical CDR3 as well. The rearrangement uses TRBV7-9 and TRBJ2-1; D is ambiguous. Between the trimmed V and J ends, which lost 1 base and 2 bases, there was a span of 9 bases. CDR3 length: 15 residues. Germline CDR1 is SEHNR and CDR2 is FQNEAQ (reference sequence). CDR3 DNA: TGTGCCAGCAGCTTAGTACCAGAGGCCTACAATGAGCAGTTCTTC. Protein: CASSLVPEAYNEQFF. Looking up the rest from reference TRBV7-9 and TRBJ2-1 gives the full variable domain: DTGVSQNPRHKITKRGQNVTFRCDPISEHNRLYWYRQTLGQGPEFLTYFQNEAQLEKSRLLSDRFSAERPKGSFSTLEIQRTEQGDSAMYLCASSLVPEAYNEQFFGPGTRLTVL.

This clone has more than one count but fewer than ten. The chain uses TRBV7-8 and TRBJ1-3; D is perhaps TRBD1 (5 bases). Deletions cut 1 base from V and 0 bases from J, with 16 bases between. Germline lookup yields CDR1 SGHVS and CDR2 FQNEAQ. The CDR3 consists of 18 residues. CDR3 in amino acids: CASSLGARSTDSGNTIYF. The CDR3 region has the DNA TGTGCCAGCAGCTTAGGTGCCCGGTCGACAGACTCTGGAAACACCATATATTTT.

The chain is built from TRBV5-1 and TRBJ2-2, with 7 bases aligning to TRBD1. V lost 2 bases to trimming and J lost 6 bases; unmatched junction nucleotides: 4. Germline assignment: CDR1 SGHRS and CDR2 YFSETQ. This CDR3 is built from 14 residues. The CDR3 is CASSFNRGSGELFF. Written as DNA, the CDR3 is TGCGCCAGCAGCTTTAACAGGGGTTCCGGGGAGCTGTTTTTT.

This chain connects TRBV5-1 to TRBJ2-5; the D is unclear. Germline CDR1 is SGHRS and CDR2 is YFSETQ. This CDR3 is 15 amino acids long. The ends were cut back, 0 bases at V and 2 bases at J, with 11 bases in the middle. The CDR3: CASSLALVFQETQYF. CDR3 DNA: TGCGCCAGCAGCTTGGCCTTGGTGTTTCAAGAGACCCAGTACTTC.

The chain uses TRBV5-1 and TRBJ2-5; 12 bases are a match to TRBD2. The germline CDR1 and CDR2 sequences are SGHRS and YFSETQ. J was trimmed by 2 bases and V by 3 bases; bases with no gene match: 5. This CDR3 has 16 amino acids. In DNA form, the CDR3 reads TGCGCCAGCAGCTCAAGACTAGCGGGGGAGCAAGAGACCCAGTACTTC. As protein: CASSSRLAGEQETQYF.